The present entry profiles one T cell receptor (beta chain) with its context. Using its own MiXCR run on the 5' RACE reads, TCRdb lists one record per CDR3 protein. The profile covers over 50,000 distinct CDR3 sequences, with around 6% appearing a single time and approximately 15% taken by the ten largest. The CDR3 runs to 12 residues. CDR1 is MNHEY and CDR2 is SVGEGT in the germline V gene. V gave up 2 bases and J gave up 4 bases, with 4 bases separating them. The data originate from a study of spatial heterogeneity in lung cancer. As for time point: sample taken at primary tumor resection. This sequence originates from a female donor with early-stage non-small cell lung cancer. The sequencing used PBMCs, collected at surgery. The V call is TRBV6-2 or TRBV6-3, the J call TRBJ2-3; D is unresolved. CDR3 bases: TGTGCCAGCAGTTACGTGGCAGATACGCAGTATTTT. Amino acid sequence: CASSYVADTQYF.